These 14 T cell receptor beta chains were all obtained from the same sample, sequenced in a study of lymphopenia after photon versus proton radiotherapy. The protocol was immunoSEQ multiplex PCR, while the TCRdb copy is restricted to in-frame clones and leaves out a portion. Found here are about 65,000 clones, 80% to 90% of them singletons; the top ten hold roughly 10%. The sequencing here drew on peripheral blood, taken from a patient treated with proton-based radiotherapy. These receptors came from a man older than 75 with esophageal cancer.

The CDR3, as DNA: TGTGCCAGCAGCCCACCGGGACAGGAGGGAAACACCATATATTTT. Translation gives CASSPPGQEGNTIYF. The chain joins TRBV7-9 to TRBJ1-3; 8 bases are a match to TRBD1. V lost 5 bases, J lost 4 bases, and 7 bases stayed unmatched. The CDR3 has 15 amino acids. The germline gives CDR1 SEHNR, CDR2 FQNEAQ (reference sequence).

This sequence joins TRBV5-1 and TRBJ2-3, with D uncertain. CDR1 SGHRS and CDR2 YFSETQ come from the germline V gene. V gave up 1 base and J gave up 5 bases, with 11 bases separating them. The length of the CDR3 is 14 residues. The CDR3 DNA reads TGCGCCAGCAGCTTGCCCCAGCCGGGAGATACGCAGTATTTT. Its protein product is CASSLPQPGDTQYF.

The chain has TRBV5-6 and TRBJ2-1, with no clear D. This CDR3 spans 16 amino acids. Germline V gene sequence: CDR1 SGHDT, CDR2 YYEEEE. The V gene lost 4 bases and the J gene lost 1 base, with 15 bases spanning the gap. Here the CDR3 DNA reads TGTGCCAGCAGCCCCAACCCAGCGTCTTCCTACAATGAGCAGTTCTTC. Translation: CASSPNPASSYNEQFF. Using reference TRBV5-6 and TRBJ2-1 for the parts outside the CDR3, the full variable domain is DAGVTQSPTHLIKTRGQQVTLRCSPKSGHDTVSWYQQALGQGPQFIFQYYEEEERQRGNFPDRFSGHQFPNYSSELNVNALLLGDSALYLCASSPNPASSYNEQFFGPGTRLTVL.

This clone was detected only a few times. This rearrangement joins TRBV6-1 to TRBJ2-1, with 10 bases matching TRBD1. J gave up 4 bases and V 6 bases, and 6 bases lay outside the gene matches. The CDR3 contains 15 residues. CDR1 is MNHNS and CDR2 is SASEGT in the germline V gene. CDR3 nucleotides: TGTGCCAGCAGACTGGACAGGGGGGTTTACAATGAGCAGTTCTTC. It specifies CASRLDRGVYNEQFF.

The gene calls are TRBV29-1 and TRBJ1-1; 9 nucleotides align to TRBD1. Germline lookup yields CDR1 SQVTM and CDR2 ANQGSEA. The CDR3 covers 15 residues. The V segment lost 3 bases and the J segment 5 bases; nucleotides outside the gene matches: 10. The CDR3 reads CSVDGGTGRTTEAFF. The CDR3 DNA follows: TGCAGCGTTGATGGCGGGACAGGGAGAACAACTGAAGCTTTCTTT.

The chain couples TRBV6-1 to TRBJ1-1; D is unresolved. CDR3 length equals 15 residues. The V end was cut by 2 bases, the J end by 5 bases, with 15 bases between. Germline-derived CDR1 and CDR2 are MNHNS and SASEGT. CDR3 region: CASSENPVSWTEAFF. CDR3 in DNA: TGTGCCAGCAGTGAAAATCCAGTGTCTTGGACTGAAGCTTTCTTT.

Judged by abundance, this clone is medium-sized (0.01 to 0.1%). This chain's CDR3 is CASSPASGRPTYEQYF. CDR3 bases: TGTGCCAGCTCACCAGCTAGCGGGAGGCCTACCTACGAGCAGTACTTC. The chain links TRBV18 to TRBJ2-7; TRBD2 agrees at 11 bases. Germline trimming cut 2 bases from V and 2 bases from J; bases unmatched to any gene: 5. This CDR3 has 16 residues. CDR1 is KGHSH and CDR2 is LQKENI in the germline V gene. Together with reference TRBV18 and TRBJ2-7, the CDR3 gives the full variable domain: NAGVMQNPRHLVRRRGQEARLRCSPMKGHSHVYWYRQLPEEGLKFMVYLQKENIIDESGMPKERFSAEFPKEGPSILRIQQVVRGDSAAYFCASSPASGRPTYEQYFGPGTRLTVT.

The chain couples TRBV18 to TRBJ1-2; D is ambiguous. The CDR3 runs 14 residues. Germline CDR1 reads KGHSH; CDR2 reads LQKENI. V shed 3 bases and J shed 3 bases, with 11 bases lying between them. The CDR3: CASSPTADHYGYTF. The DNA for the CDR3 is TGTGCCAGCTCACCTACAGCGGACCACTATGGCTACACCTTC.

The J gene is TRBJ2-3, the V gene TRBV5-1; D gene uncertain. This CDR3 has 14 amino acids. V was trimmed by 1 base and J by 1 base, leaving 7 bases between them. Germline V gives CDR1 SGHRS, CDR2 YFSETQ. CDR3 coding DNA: TGCGCCAGCAGCTTGTCTGGGCGCACAGATACGCAGTATTTT. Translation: CASSLSGRTDTQYF.

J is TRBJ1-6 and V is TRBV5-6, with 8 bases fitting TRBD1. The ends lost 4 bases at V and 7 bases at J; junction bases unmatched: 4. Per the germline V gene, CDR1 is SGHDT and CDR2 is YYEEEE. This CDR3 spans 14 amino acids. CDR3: CASSLTGENSPLHF. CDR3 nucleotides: TGTGCCAGCAGCCTGACAGGGGAGAATTCACCCCTCCACTTT.

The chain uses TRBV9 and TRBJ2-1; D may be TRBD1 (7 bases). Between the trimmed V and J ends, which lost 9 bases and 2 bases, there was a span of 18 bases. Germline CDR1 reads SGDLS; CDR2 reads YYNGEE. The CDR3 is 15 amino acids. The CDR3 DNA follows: TGTGCCAATAAGGGGGCGGGACCCCCCTACAATGAGCAGTTCTTC. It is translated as CANKGAGPPYNEQFF.

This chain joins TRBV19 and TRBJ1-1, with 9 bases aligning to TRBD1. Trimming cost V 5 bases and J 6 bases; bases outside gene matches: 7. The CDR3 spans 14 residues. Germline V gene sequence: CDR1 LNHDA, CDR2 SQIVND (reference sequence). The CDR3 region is CASSPRDRDAEAFF. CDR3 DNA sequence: TGTGCCAGTAGTCCGCGGGACAGGGACGCTGAAGCTTTCTTT.

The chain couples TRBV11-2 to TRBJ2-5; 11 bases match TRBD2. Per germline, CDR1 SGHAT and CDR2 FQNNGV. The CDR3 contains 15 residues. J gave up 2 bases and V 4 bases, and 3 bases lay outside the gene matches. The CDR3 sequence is CASSYTSGSQETQYF. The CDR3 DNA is TGTGCCAGCAGCTACACTAGCGGGAGTCAAGAGACCCAGTACTTC.

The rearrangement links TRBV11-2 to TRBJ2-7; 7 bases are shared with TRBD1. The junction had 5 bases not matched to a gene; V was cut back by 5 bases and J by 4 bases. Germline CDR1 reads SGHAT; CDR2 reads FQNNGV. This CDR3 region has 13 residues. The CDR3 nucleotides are TGTGCCAGCAGCACGGGGACAGCTTACGAGCAGTACTTC. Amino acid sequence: CASSTGTAYEQYF.